Listed here is a single TCR beta chain. This receptor's antigen is unknown. No qualities accompany the bases; no much larger clone lies one base away. The data originate from a study of T cells in Graves' hyperthyroidism and ophthalmopathy (dated by TCRdb to between 2019 and 2020). The study in broad terms: Peripheral blood was collected at initial diagnosis, before any treatment. A discovery cohort of 95 to 100 patients, about 40 with Graves' ophthalmopathy and 55 to 60 with stable Graves' hyperthyroidism, was used to find distinguishing TCR V-J signatures. An independent validation cohort of fewer than 20 hyperthyroidism patients and about 15 patients who later progressed to ophthalmopathy tested prospective prediction of ophthalmopathy. The roughly 100 discovery patients were randomly divided into training and test sets at a 7:3 ratio. The study also compared thyroid tissue and blood T-cell repertoires from a handful of Graves' hyperthyroidism patients. After sampling, hyperthyroidism patients received methimazole starting at 30 mg daily, and ophthalmopathy patients received high-dose intravenous methylprednisolone. According to the paper, TCR Vbeta CDR3 sequencing was carried out on 120 to 150 peripheral blood samples, which came from about 45 ophthalmopathy, around 74 hyperthyroidism and approximately 17 progressor patients. General conclusions and limits of the study: Most expanded thyroid clonotypes (frequency above 0.001) were also found in blood, which suggests that blood repertoires may mirror thyroid immune responses. In validation, progression to ophthalmopathy was predicted by the model with about 70% sensitivity and around 75% specificity, a median of about 6.4 months before onset. A model built on a 13 V-J signature distinguished ophthalmopathy from stable hyperthyroidism, reaching 85% to 90% sensitivity and 81.08% specificity in cross-validation and 80%/75% in testing. Sample size was not statistically predetermined, and investigators were not blinded to group allocation.

The TCR beta CDR3 regions were amplified from the RNA transcripts. A first-round RT-PCR of the TCR CDR3 used the HTBI primer set with the Qiagen OneStep RT-PCR kit. Libraries were constructed in a second round of multiplex PCR, after which size selection and purification were performed. Sequencing of the libraries was done on an Illumina HiSeq2000 using paired-end 100 bp reads. In the original analysis: SOAPnuke was used to process the raw data, removing reads that contained adapters or uncalled bases, had a mean Phred below 15, or lacked an exact match to the constant primer or identifier. High-quality paired reads were merged with COPE v1.2.5, and unique nucleotide sequences were defined as clonotypes. Clonotypes were aligned to IMGT TRBV, TRBD and TRBJ reference segments using MiTCR v1.1. Only V-J combinations with frequency above 0.0001, covering about 99% of repertoires, were analysed. The TCS score was defined as the ratio of F50 (clonal expansion) to E x V (chaos), calculated using BLOSUM62-based TCRdist between CDR3 peptides within each V-J. Welch's t-statistics and random forest reduced around 550 V-J features to roughly 13, which were used in a naive Bayes classifier (R e1071). In-frame beta chains were kept once TCRdb had trimmed the public reads at Q25 with fastp and called clones with MiXCR. Each entry is one CDR3 protein sequence, shown with its most common DNA and genes. TCRdb's processing, not the authors', yielded these V and J calls. This sample has around 520,000 distinct CDR3 sequences in its table, and approximately 24% of those were observed once. The top ten hold 10% to 12% of the sample.

The V end loses 2 bases and the J end loses 2 bases, and a stretch of 7 bases separates them. Measured from the cysteine to the phenylalanine, the CDR3 is 13 residues long. Only the CDR3 region is kept as DNA, spanning 39 bases read in frame from base 1. According to the germline V gene, CDR1 reads KGHSH and CDR2 reads LQKENI. Ophthalmopathy patients had moderately to severely active disease, Clinical Activity Score of at least 3, NOSPECS grade of at least 4, and duration under 3 months. Any patient with an uncontrolled infection, another autoimmune disease, pregnancy or lactation was excluded. Clinical symptoms, serum thyroxine and TRAb, thyroid ultrasound, and orbital computed tomography formed the basis for the diagnoses. PBMCs were separated from roughly 10 ml of fresh peripheral blood using Ficoll-Paque density gradient centrifugation. Total RNA was extracted using Trizol reagent, and RNA quality was assessed on an Agilent 2100 Bioanalyzer.

Source material: blood. This clonotype originated in a woman aged 25 to 39 with Graves' ophthalmopathy. The chain is assembled from TRBV18 and TRBJ2-7, with the D gene tentatively TRBD1 or TRBD2, based on 5 matching bases in each. The CDR3 corresponds to CASSPMGAYEQYF. The DNA is as follows: TGTGCCAGCTCACCAATGGGGGCCTACGAGCAGTACTTC.